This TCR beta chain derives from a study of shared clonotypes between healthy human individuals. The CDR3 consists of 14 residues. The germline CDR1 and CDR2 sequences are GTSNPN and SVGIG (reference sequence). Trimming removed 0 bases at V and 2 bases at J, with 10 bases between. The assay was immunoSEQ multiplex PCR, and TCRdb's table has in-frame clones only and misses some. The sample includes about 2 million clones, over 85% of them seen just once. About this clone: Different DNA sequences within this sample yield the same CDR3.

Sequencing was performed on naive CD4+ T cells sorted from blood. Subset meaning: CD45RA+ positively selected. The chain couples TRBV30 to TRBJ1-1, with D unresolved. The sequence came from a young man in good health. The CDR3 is CAWSVRAGNTEAFF. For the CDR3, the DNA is TGTGCCTGGAGTGTACGGGCAGGCAACACTGAAGCTTTCTTT.